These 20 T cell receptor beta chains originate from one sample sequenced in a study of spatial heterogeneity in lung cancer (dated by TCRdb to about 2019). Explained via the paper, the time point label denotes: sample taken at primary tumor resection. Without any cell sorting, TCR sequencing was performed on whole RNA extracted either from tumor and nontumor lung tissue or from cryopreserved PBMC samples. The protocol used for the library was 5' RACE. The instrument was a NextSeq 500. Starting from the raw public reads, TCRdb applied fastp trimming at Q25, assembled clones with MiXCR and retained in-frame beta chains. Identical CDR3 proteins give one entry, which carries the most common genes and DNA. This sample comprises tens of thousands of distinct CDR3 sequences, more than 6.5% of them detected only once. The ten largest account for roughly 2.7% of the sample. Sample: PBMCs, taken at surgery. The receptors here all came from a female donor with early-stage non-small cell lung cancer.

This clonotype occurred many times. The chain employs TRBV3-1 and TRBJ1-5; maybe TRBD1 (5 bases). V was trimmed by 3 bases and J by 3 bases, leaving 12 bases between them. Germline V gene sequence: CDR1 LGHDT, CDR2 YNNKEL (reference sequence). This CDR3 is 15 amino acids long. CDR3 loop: CASSQGQSINQPQHF. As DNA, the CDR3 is TGTGCCAGCAGCCAGGGGCAGAGCATCAATCAGCCCCAGCATTTT.

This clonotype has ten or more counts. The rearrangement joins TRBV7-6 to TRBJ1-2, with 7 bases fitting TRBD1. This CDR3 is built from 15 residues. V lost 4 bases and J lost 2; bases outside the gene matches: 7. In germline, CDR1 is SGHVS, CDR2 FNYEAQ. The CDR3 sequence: CASSSRQGSNYGYTF. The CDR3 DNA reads TGTGCCAGCAGCTCCAGACAGGGATCAAACTATGGCTACACCTTC.

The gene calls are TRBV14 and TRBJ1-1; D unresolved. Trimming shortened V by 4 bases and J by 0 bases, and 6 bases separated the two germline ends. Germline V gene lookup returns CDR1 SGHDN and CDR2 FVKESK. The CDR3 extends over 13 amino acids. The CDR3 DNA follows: TGTGCCAGCAGCCGAAGTATGAACACTGAAGCTTTCTTT. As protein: CASSRSMNTEAFF. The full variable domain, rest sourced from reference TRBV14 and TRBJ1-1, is EAGVTQFPSHSVIEKGQTVTLRCDPISGHDNLYWYRRVMGKEIKFLLHFVKESKQDESGMPNNRFLAERTGGTYSTLKVQPAELEDSGVYFCASSRSMNTEAFFGQGTRLTVV.

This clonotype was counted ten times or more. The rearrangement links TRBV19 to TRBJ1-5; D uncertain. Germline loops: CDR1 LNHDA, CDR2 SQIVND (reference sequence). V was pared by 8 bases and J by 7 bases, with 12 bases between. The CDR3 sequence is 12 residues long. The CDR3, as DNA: TGTGCCAGTCAGAGGGTCGGACAGCCCCAGCATTTT. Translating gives CASQRVGQPQHF.

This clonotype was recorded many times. The CDR3 spells CASSLFPSTDTQYF. CDR3 nucleotide sequence: TGTGCCAGCAGCTTATTTCCTAGCACAGATACGCAGTATTTT. V is TRBV7-3 and J is TRBJ2-3; D uncertain. The CDR3 length is 14 residues. The germline V gene encodes CDR1 SGHTA and CDR2 FQGTGA. V lost 2 bases, J lost 0 bases, and 6 bases lay in between.

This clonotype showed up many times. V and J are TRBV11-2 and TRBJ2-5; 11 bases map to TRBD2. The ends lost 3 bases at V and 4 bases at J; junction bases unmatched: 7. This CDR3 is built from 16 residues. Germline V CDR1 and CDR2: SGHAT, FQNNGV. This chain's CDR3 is CASSLVAGGTRETQYF. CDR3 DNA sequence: TGTGCCAGCAGCTTGGTAGCGGGGGGGACGAGAGAGACCCAGTACTTC.

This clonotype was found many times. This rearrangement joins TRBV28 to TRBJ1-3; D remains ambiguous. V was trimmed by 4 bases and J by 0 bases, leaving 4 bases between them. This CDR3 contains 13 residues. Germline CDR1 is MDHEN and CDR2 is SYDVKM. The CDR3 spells CASSWYSGNTIYF. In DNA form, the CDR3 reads TGTGCCAGCAGTTGGTACTCTGGAAACACCATATATTTT.

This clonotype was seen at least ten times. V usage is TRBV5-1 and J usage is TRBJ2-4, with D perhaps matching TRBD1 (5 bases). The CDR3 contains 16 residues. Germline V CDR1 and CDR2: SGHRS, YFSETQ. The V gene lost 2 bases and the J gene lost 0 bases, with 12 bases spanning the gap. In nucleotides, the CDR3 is TGCGCCAGCAGCTTCCACGCCAGGGAAGCCAAAAACATTCAGTACTTC. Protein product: CASSFHAREAKNIQYF.

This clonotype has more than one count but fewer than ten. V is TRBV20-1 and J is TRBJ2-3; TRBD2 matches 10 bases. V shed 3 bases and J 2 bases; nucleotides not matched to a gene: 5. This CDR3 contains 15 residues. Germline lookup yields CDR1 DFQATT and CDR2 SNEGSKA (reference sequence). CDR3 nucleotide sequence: TGCAGTGCTAGGTCTAGCGGGGGATACACAGATACGCAGTATTTT. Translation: CSARSSGGYTDTQYF.

The CDR3 DNA reads as TGTGCCAGTAGTACCCTCGCGGGGGGCCTCTACAATGAGCAGTTCTTC. Protein product: CASSTLAGGLYNEQFF. The chain couples TRBV19 to TRBJ2-1; 8 nucleotides agree with TRBD2. Germline CDR1 LNHDA, CDR2 SQIVND (reference sequence). V shed 4 bases, J shed 3 bases, and the junction held 8 bases outside the gene matches. This CDR3 is built from 16 residues.

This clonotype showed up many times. The CDR3 coding sequence is TGTGCCAGCAGCCTCGGAGCCGGGATGTACGAGCAGTACTTC. Amino acids: CASSLGAGMYEQYF. The rearrangement links TRBV5-4 to TRBJ2-7; D is possibly TRBD2 (5 bases). The V end was cut by 4 bases, the J end by 4 bases, with 15 bases between. This CDR3 has 14 amino acids. The V gene's germline CDR1 is SGHNT and CDR2 YYREEE (reference sequence).

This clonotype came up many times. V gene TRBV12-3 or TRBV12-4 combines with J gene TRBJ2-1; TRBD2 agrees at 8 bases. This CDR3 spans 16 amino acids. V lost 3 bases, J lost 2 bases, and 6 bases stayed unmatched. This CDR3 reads CASSFGSGAAYNEQFF. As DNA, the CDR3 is TGTGCCAGCAGTTTCGGTAGCGGGGCCGCCTACAATGAGCAGTTCTTC.

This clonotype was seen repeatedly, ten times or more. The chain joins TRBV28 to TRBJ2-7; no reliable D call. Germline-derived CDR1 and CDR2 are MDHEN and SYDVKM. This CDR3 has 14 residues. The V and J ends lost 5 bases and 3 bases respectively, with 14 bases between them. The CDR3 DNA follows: TGTGCCAGCAGTCCCCGGTCGGTTGTCTACGAGCAGTACTTC. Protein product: CASSPRSVVYEQYF.

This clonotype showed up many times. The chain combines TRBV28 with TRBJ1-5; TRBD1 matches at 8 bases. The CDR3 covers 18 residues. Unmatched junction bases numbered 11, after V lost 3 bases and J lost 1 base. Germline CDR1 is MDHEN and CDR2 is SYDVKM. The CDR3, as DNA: TGTGCCAGCAGTTTCTTTTGGACAGGGATCAGGAGCAATCAGCCCCAGCATTTT. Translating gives CASSFFWTGIRSNQPQHF.

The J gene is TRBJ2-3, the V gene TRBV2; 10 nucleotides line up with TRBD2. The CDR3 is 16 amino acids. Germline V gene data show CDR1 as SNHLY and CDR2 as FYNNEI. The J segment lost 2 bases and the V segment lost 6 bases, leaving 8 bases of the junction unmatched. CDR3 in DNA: TGTGCCAGCAGAACCCTACTAGCGGGGCACACAGATACGCAGTATTTT. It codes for CASRTLLAGHTDTQYF.

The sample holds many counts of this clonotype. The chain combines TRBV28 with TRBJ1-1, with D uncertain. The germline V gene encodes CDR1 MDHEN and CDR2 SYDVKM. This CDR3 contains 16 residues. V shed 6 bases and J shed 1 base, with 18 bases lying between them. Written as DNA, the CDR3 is TGTGCCAGCAGCCCCCCCCTTGGGTCGACGAACACTGAAGCTTTCTTT. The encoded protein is CASSPPLGSTNTEAFF.

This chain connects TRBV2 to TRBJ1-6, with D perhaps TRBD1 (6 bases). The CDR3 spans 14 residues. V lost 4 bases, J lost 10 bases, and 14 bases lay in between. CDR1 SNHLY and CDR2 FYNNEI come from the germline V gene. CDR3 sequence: CASSVGGRGSPLHF. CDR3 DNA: TGTGCCAGCAGTGTCGGGGGGCGGGGATCACCCCTCCACTTT.

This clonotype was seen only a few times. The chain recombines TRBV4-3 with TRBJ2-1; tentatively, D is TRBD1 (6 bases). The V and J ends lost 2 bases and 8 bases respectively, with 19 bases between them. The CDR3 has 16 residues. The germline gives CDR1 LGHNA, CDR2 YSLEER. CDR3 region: CASSQRRQRRGYEQFF. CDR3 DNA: TGCGCCAGCAGCCAAAGGAGGCAGCGCAGGGGCTATGAGCAGTTCTTC.

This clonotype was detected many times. CDR3: CASSQDPGTDTQYF. CDR3 nucleotides: TGTGCCAGCAGCCAAGATCCAGGCACAGATACGCAGTATTTT. The chain carries TRBV14 and TRBJ2-3; D uncertain. V was cut by 0 bases and J by 1 base, with 5 bases left in between. Germline CDR1 and CDR2: SGHDN and FVKESK. This CDR3 region has 14 residues. The complete variable domain, with remaining parts taken from reference TRBV14 and TRBJ2-3, reads EAGVTQFPSHSVIEKGQTVTLRCDPISGHDNLYWYRRVMGKEIKFLLHFVKESKQDESGMPNNRFLAERTGGTYSTLKVQPAELEDSGVYFCASSQDPGTDTQYFGPGTRLTVL.

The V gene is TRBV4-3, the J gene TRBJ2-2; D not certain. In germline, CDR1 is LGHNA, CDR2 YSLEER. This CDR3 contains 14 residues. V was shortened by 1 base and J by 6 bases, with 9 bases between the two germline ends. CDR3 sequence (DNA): TGCGCCAGCAGCCAAGTATTGAGCCCCGGGGAGCTGTTTTTT. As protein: CASSQVLSPGELFF.